This entry is about one T cell receptor beta chain. Its antigen is as yet unknown. The sample comes from a study of T-cell reconstitution after alpha-beta-depleted transplantation in children. General study results and limits: Expanded clones from the graft, numbering several hundred, reportedly supplied alpha-beta T cells about two months after transplant. The main origin of T-cell counts and diversity one year after transplant was newly produced T cells.

Unique molecular identifiers were incorporated into the prepared TCRbeta library. TCRdb reprocessed the PCR reads via MiXCR and lists one record per CDR3 protein. Here the sample spans more than 100,000 distinct CDR3 sequences, under 25% being singletons. With V trimmed by 6 bases and J by 4 bases, 8 bases remained unmatched. The CDR3 spans 15 residues. Germline CDR1 is MNHEY and CDR2 is SVGEGT. This chain connects TRBV6-2 or TRBV6-3 to TRBJ2-1, with 8 bases aligning to TRBD1. This receptor was taken from a male patient between 2 and 10 years old who had a stem cell transplant for chronic granulomatous disease, so the T cells may come from the graft donor. The specimen comprised PBMCs, mostly from graft donor cells, sampled 180 days after TCRalphabeta/CD19-depleted stem cell transplant. This chain's CDR3 is CASSIDRGLYNEQFF. For the CDR3, the DNA is TGTGCCAGCAGCATTGACAGGGGTCTATACAATGAGCAGTTCTTC.